This T cell receptor beta chain was observed in a study of human T cells and chemical hapten exposure. Each CDR3 protein is one row after TCRdb ran MiXCR on the RACE reads. The sample includes tens of thousands of distinct CDR3 sequences, 10% to 13% of them seen just once. This clonotype was recorded at least ten times. This CDR3 is 15 amino acids long. Trimming cost V 1 base and J 3 bases, with 15 bases left between them. Per the germline V gene, CDR1 is DFQATT and CDR2 is SNEGSKA (reference sequence). Time point: patch test 2, 6 weeks after DPC sensitization. Treatment noted: therapeutic diphenylcyclopropenone sensitization with weekly scalp DPC.

The sequencing here drew on whole blood, taken in connection with sensitization to the hapten diphenylcyclopropenone (DPC). The chain joins TRBV20-1 to TRBJ2-5, with D perhaps matching TRBD1 (6 bases). This TCR derives from a woman aged 25 to 39 with alopecia areata. Some clones in this sample may be carry-over from other donors' samples. CDR3 DNA: TGCAGTGCTAGAGCCTCCGCGACAGGAAAAGAGACCCAGTACTTC. This translates into CSARASATGKETQYF.